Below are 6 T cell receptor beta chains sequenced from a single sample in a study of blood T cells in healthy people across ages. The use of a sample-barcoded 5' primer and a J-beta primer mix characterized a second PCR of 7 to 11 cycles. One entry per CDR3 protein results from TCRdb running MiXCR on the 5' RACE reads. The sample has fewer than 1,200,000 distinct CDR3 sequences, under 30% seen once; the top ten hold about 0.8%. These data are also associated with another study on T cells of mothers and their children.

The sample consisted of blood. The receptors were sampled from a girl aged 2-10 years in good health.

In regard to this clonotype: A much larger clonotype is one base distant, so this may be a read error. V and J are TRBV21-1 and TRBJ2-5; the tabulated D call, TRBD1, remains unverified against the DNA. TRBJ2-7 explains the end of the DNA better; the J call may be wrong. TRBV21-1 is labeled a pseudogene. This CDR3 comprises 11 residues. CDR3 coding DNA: TGTGCCAGCCGTTACAGGGACGAGCAGTACTTC. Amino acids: CASRYRDEQYF.

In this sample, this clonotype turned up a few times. CDR3 coding DNA: TGCGCCAGCAGCCAATTCGGGGGGGGAAATGAAAAACTGTTTTTT. This encodes CASSQFGGGNEKLFF. The chain uses TRBV4-3 and TRBJ1-4, with a possible D match to TRBD1 (5 bases). Per germline, CDR1 LGHNA and CDR2 YSLEER. The CDR3 consists of 15 residues. V gave up 2 bases and J gave up 5 bases, with 12 bases separating them.

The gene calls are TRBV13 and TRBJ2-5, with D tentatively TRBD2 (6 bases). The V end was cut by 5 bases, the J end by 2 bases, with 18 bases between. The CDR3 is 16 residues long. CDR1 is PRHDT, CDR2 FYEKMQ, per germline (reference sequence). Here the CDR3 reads CASSTRLELGQETQYF. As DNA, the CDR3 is TGTGCCAGCAGCACACGACTAGAGCTAGGGCAAGAGACCCAGTACTTC. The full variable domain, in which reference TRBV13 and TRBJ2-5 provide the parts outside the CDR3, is AAGVIQSPRHLIKEKRETATLKCYPIPRHDTVYWYQQGPGQDPQFLISFYEKMQSDKGSIPDRFSAQQFSDYHSELNMSSLELGDSALYFCASSTRLELGQETQYFGPGTRLLVL.

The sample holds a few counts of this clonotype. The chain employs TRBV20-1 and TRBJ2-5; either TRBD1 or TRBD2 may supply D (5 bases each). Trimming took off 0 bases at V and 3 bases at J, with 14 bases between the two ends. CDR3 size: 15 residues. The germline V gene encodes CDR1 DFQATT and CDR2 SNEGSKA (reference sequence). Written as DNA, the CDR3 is TGCAGTGCTAGAGATGGGAGCCAGGGCGAAGAGACCCAGTACTTC. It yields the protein CSARDGSQGEETQYF.

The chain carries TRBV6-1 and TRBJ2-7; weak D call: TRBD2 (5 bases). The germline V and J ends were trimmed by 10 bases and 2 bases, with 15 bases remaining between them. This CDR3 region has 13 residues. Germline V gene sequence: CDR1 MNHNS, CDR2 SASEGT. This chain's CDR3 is CANGPEATYEQYF. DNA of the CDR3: TGTGCCAACGGGCCGGAGGCGACCTACGAGCAGTACTTC.

For the CDR3, the DNA is TGTGCCAGCAGTACCCAAATATCCTACGAGCAGTACTTC. Translation: CASSTQISYEQYF. V gene TRBV12-3 or TRBV12-4 combines with J gene TRBJ2-7; D is undetermined. The CDR3 spans 13 residues. V was cut by 5 bases and J by 1 base, with 9 bases left in between.